Presented here are 28 T cell receptor beta chains from one specimen sequenced in a study of OX40 agonist ivuxolimab in advanced cancers. Sequencing used immunoSEQ multiplex PCR; TCRdb keeps in-frame clones, though not all of them. The sample comprises about 59,000 clones, about 90% of which are singletons, and roughly 25% rests with the top ten. Material: CD4+ or CD8+ T cells sorted from blood, obtained in a trial of the OX40 agonist ivuxolimab. The receptors here all came from an adult with an advanced solid tumor such as melanoma, head and neck, liver or kidney cancer.

J is TRBJ1-2 and V is TRBV30, with D perhaps TRBD1 (5 bases). Trimming cost V 7 bases and J 4 bases, with 7 bases left between them. Per germline, CDR1 GTSNPN and CDR2 SVGIG (reference sequence). CDR3 length equals 10 residues. The CDR3 DNA follows: TGTGCCTCTACAGGCTATGGCTACACCTTC. Its protein is CASTGYGYTF.

V gene TRBV4-2 combines with J gene TRBJ2-7; D gene uncertain. There are 12 residues in the CDR3. The V end was cut by 7 bases, the J end by 6 bases, with 13 bases between. Germline V gene data show CDR1 as LGHNA and CDR2 as YNFKEQ. The CDR3 coding sequence is TGTGCCAGCATTATCAGAGCCCTCGAGCAGTACTTC. Residues: CASIIRALEQYF.

The rearrangement links TRBV2 to TRBJ1-1, with D unresolved. CDR1 SNHLY and CDR2 FYNNEI come from the germline V gene. V lost 7 bases, J lost 6 bases, and 18 bases lay in between. This CDR3 comprises 14 residues. CDR3 region: CASTRGLPISEAFF. CDR3 nucleotides: TGTGCCAGCACCAGAGGGTTGCCAATCTCTGAAGCTTTCTTT.

The chain uses TRBV28 and TRBJ2-7, with 11 positions matching TRBD1. CDR1 is MDHEN and CDR2 is SYDVKM in the germline V gene. This CDR3 region has 14 residues. The ends lost 3 bases at V and 6 bases at J; junction bases unmatched: 4. CDR3 sequence: CASSFPGQGVEQYF. In nucleotides, the CDR3 is TGTGCCAGCAGTTTCCCGGGACAGGGGGTCGAGCAGTACTTC.

The J gene is TRBJ2-1, the V gene TRBV6-5, with TRBD2 matching over 9 bases. The V segment lost 7 bases and the J segment 4 bases; nucleotides outside the gene matches: 8. Germline V CDR1 and CDR2: MNHEY, SVGAGI. CDR3 length equals 15 residues. In nucleotides, the CDR3 is TGTGCCAGCACCTTAACTAGCGGGCTATACAATGAGCAGTTCTTC. Residues: CASTLTSGLYNEQFF.

The V and J genes are TRBV2 and TRBJ2-2; D not resolved. CDR1 SNHLY and CDR2 FYNNEI come from the germline V gene. V was cut by 7 bases and J by 3 bases, with 3 bases left in between. This CDR3 contains 11 residues. DNA for the CDR3: TGTGCCAGCACCTACACCGGGGAGCTGTTTTTT. It encodes CASTYTGELFF.

This chain connects TRBV29-1 to TRBJ2-1, with D unclear. Germline assignment: CDR1 SQVTM and CDR2 ANQGSEA. V was clipped by 5 bases and J by 6 bases, with 8 bases between them. The CDR3 totals 11 residues. CDR3 nucleotides: TGCAGCGTTCCCGTCCTCAATGAGCAGTTCTTC. As protein: CSVPVLNEQFF.

The rearrangement uses TRBV7-2 and TRBJ2-2; D call uncertain. The CDR3 totals 16 residues. Per germline, CDR1 SGHTA and CDR2 FQGNSA. V lost 3 bases to trimming and J lost 5 bases, with 16 bases between them. CDR3 protein: CASSLAGPSWTGELFF. The DNA of the CDR3 is TGTGCCAGCAGCTTGGCAGGACCGTCTTGGACCGGGGAGCTGTTTTTT.

The chain is built from TRBV4-2 and TRBJ2-7, with a weak D call TRBD2 (6 bases). This CDR3 contains 15 residues. V dropped 4 bases and J dropped 4 bases, with 17 bases sitting between them. Germline V CDR1 and CDR2: LGHNA, YNFKEQ. In DNA form, the CDR3 reads TGTGCCAGCAGCCCTACCGGGGGAGCCTTATACGAGCAGTACTTC. As protein: CASSPTGGALYEQYF.

This chain joins TRBV11-2 and TRBJ2-7; TRBD2 matches at 12 bases. CDR3 size: 15 residues. J gave up 6 bases and V 2 bases, and 5 bases lay outside the gene matches. In germline, CDR1 is SGHAT, CDR2 FQNNGV. The CDR3 DNA sequence: TGTGCCAGCAGCTTAACACCTAGCGGGAGGGCCGAGCAGTACGTC. Translation: CASSLTPSGRAEQYV.

V and J are TRBV30 and TRBJ2-1; weak D call: TRBD2 (6 bases). The CDR3 contains 13 residues. CDR1 is GTSNPN and CDR2 is SVGIG in the germline V gene (reference sequence). Trimming cost V 3 bases and J 7 bases, with 13 bases left between them. CDR3 sequence: CAWSGGDVNEQFF. CDR3 sequence (DNA): TGTGCCTGGAGCGGGGGTGATGTAAATGAGCAGTTCTTC.

CDR3 region: CASSYGGGTEAFF. DNA for the CDR3: TGTGCCAGCAGTTACGGTGGGGGCACTGAAGCTTTCTTT. The chain recombines TRBV6-5 with TRBJ1-1; D is perhaps TRBD1 (5 bases). Deletions cut 2 bases from V and 4 bases from J, with 8 bases between. Germline assignment: CDR1 MNHEY and CDR2 SVGAGI. The CDR3 runs to 13 residues.

CDR3 nucleotides: TGCAGCGTTGTGACAGGGGATTTTTCCTATGGCTACACCTTC. Protein sequence: CSVVTGDFSYGYTF. The chain joins TRBV29-1 to TRBJ1-2; 8 bases agree with TRBD1. V trimming: 4 bases; J trimming: 4 bases; junction bases outside the gene matches: 8. The CDR3 covers 14 residues. Germline CDR1 reads SQVTM; CDR2 reads ANQGSEA.

The V and J genes are TRBV7-3 and TRBJ2-1; 7 bases are a match to TRBD2. The CDR3 runs to 15 residues. V lost 6 bases, J lost 6 bases, and 11 bases stayed unmatched. Per germline, CDR1 SGHTA and CDR2 FQGTGA. Written as DNA, the CDR3 is TGTGCCAGCAGTCTAGCGGCTCATACCCGCAATGAGCAGTTCTTC. It translates to CASSLAAHTRNEQFF.

This chain joins TRBV5-1 and TRBJ1-2; weak D call: TRBD1 (5 bases). V lost 0 bases to trimming and J lost 8 bases, with 11 bases between them. The CDR3 runs to 13 residues. The germline V gene encodes CDR1 SGHRS and CDR2 YFSETQ. The CDR3 nucleotides are TGCGCCAGCAGCTTGGTCAGGGAGAAAGGCTACACCTTC. It translates to CASSLVREKGYTF.

The chain carries TRBV28 and TRBJ1-5; D is unclear. V lost 6 bases to trimming and J lost 9 bases, with 12 bases between them. This CDR3 has 12 residues. CDR1 is MDHEN and CDR2 is SYDVKM in the germline V gene. CDR3 sequence (DNA): TGTGCCAGCAGCGGCCGGCGAGGGCCCCAGCATTTT. As protein: CASSGRRGPQHF.

CDR3 protein: CASRDRGTDTQYF. The DNA for the CDR3 is TGTGCCAGCCGGGACAGGGGGACAGATACGCAGTATTTT. The rearrangement links TRBV7-8 to TRBJ2-3; 11 bases map to TRBD1. The V gene's germline CDR1 is SGHVS and CDR2 FQNEAQ. V dropped 8 bases and J dropped 3; count of bases not matched to a gene: 1. CDR3 length: 13 amino acids.

The chain has TRBV30 and TRBJ2-7; 11 positions match TRBD1. The ends lost 0 bases at V and 12 bases at J; junction bases unmatched: 13. The CDR3 spans 15 residues. Germline lookup yields CDR1 GTSNPN and CDR2 SVGIG (reference sequence). This CDR3 reads CAWSVLMGQGERRYF. The CDR3 nucleotides read TGTGCCTGGAGTGTCCTGATGGGACAGGGGGAACGAAGGTACTTC. Looking up the rest from reference TRBV30 and TRBJ2-7 gives the full variable domain: SQTIHQWPATLVQPVGSPLSLECTVEGTSNPNLYWYRQAAGRGLQLLFYSVGIGQISSEVPQNLSASRPQDRQFILSSKKLLLSDSGFYLCAWSVLMGQGERRYFGPGTRLTVT.

The V and J genes are TRBV11-3 and TRBJ2-3, with D hard to call. Deletions cut 5 bases from V and 1 base from J, with 19 bases between. This CDR3 contains 17 residues. CDR1 and CDR2 from the germline V gene are SGHNT and YENEEA. DNA for the CDR3: TGTGCCAGCAGCAAGATCGACCTATTGGTTGGCACAGATACGCAGTATTTT. It is translated as CASSKIDLLVGTDTQYF. Full variable domain (missing parts from reference TRBV11-3 and TRBJ2-3): EAGVVQSPRYKIIEKKQPVAFWCNPISGHNTLYWYLQNLGQGPELLIRYENEEAVDDSQLPKDRFSAERLKGVDSTLKIQPAELGDSAVYLCASSKIDLLVGTDTQYFGPGTRLTVL.

The chain carries TRBV9 and TRBJ2-3; no definite D call. The CDR3 consists of 12 residues. CDR1 SGDLS and CDR2 YYNGEE come from the germline V gene. Between the trimmed V and J ends, which lost 4 bases and 2 bases, there was a span of 5 bases. DNA for the CDR3: TGTGCCAGCAGCCCTCACACAGATACGCAGTATTTT. Translation: CASSPHTDTQYF.

The rearrangement joins TRBV7-9 to TRBJ1-4, with D maybe TRBD1 (5 bases). CDR1 and CDR2 from the germline V gene are SEHNR and FQNEAQ (reference sequence). Trimming shortened V by 5 bases and J by 10 bases, and 11 bases separated the two germline ends. The CDR3 spans 12 residues. Here the CDR3 DNA reads TGTGCCAGCAGCGCTAAAGGGGTAAAACTGTTTTTT. Amino acids: CASSAKGVKLFF.

CDR3 DNA sequence: TGTGCCTGGAGTGGGGATGGCTACACCTTC. Amino acid sequence: CAWSGDGYTF. The J gene is TRBJ1-2, the V gene TRBV30; D unclear. V shed 1 base and J shed 6 bases, with 3 bases lying between them. CDR1 is GTSNPN, CDR2 SVGIG, per germline (reference sequence). CDR3 length: 10 amino acids.

The chain has TRBV27 and TRBJ1-2; TRBD1 is a possible D gene (6 bases). The CDR3 is made up of 16 amino acids. The V end was cut by 2 bases, the J end by 0 bases, with 13 bases between. Germline V CDR1 and CDR2: MNHEY, SMNVEV (reference sequence). The CDR3 bases are TGTGCCAGCAGTTTAACCCAACAGGGAGCTAACTATGGCTACACCTTC. Translated, it gives CASSLTQQGANYGYTF.

This chain uses TRBV19 with TRBJ1-5; D is unresolved. Germline-derived CDR1 and CDR2 are LNHDA and SQIVND (reference sequence). Trimming cost V 9 bases and J 0 bases, with 12 bases left between them. This CDR3 is built from 14 residues. Here the CDR3 DNA reads TGTGCCAGCCTGCCCGTCGATAGCAATCAGCCCCAGCATTTT. Its translation: CASLPVDSNQPQHF.

The CDR3: CAWSSSGSSVEQFF. The CDR3 region has the DNA TGTGCCTGGAGTTCTAGCGGGAGTTCAGTTGAGCAGTTCTTC. J is TRBJ2-1 and V is TRBV30; the match to TRBD2 covers 10 bases. J was trimmed by 9 bases and V by 2 bases; bases with no gene match: 7. The CDR3 totals 14 residues. Germline CDR1 GTSNPN, CDR2 SVGIG (reference sequence).

The chain couples TRBV30 to TRBJ1-5, with unresolved D. This CDR3 has 14 residues. The germline gives CDR1 GTSNPN, CDR2 SVGIG (reference sequence). V was trimmed by 2 bases and J by 5 bases, leaving 13 bases between them. CDR3: CAWSWAGSHQPQHF. The CDR3 nucleotides are TGTGCCTGGAGTTGGGCGGGGTCCCATCAGCCCCAGCATTTT.

The chain has TRBV2 and TRBJ1-2; TRBD1 aligns across 7 bases. V gave up 4 bases and J gave up 3 bases; unmatched junction bases: 8. The CDR3 is made up of 15 amino acids. Germline-derived CDR1 and CDR2 are SNHLY and FYNNEI. The CDR3 protein is CASSGDREVDYGYTF. CDR3 nucleotides: TGTGCCAGCAGTGGTGACAGGGAGGTCGACTATGGCTACACCTTC.

This clone was observed once. CDR3 region: CASSLDLGTGNTGELFF. The CDR3 nucleotides read TGTGCCAGCAGCTTAGATCTAGGGACGGGGAACACCGGGGAGCTGTTTTTT. This rearrangement joins TRBV11-3 to TRBJ2-2, with D perhaps assigned TRBD1 or TRBD2 (5 bases each). V was shortened by 0 bases and J by 1 base, with 12 bases between the two germline ends. Germline V lookup: CDR1 SGHNT, CDR2 YENEEA. This CDR3 contains 17 residues.